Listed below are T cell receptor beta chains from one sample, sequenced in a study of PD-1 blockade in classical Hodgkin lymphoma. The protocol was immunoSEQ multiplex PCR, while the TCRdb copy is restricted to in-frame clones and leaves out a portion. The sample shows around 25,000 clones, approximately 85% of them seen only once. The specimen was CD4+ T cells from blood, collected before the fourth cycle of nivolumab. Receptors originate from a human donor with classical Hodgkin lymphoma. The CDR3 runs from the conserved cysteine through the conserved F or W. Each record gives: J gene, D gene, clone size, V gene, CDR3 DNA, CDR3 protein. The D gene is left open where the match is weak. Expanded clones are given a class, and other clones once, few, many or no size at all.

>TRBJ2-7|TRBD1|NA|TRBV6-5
TGTGCCAGCAGTTGGGGACAGGGGAGGGATTACGAGCAGTACTTC
CASSWGQGRDYEQYF
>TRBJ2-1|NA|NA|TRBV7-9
TGTGCCAGCAGCTTAGCGGGGCTTGAGCAGTTCTTC
CASSLAGLEQFF
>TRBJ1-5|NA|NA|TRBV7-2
TGTGCCAGCAGCATAGAAGGACGAAGCAATCAGCCCCAGCATTTT
CASSIEGRSNQPQHF
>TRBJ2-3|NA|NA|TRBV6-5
TGTGCCAGCAGTTCGAGTTCAGATACGCAGTATTTT
CASSSSSDTQYF
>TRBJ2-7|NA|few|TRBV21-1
TGTGCCAGCATCCGGGACAGGGGGGCCGAGCAGTACTTC
CASIRDRGAEQYF
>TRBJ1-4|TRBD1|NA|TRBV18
TGTGCCAGCTCACCTGACAGGGGCCCTAATGAAAAACTGTTTTTT
CASSPDRGPNEKLFF
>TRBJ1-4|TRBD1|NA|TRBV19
TGTGCCAGTAGTGGACCGGGACAGGGAGATGAAAAACTGTTTTTT
CASSGPGQGDEKLFF
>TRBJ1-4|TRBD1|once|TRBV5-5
TGTGCCAGCAGTCAACAGGGGAGGGGGAGTGAAAAACTGTTTTTT
CASSQQGRGSEKLFF
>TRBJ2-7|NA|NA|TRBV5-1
TGCGCCAGCAGCCTGGAGGCAGGGGGGGCCTACGAGCAGTACTTC
CASSLEAGGAYEQYF
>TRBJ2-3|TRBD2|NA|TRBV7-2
TGTGCCAGCAGCTTTTTGACTAGCCGGGGCACAGATACGCAGTATTTT
CASSFLTSRGTDTQYF
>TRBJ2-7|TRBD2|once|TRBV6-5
TGTGCCAGCAGCGTTGGGACTAGCGGTACCTACGAGCAGTACTTC
CASSVGTSGTYEQYF
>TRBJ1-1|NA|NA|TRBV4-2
TGTGCCAGCAGCCAAGATCCGGACAGTCTGAACACTGAAGCTTTCTTT
CASSQDPDSLNTEAFF
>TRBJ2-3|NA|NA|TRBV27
TGTGCCAGCAGGCAGGGGTTCCCCACAGATACGCAGTATTTT
CASRQGFPTDTQYF
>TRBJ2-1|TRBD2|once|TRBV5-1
TGCGCCAGCAGCTTGGTGACCGGGACTAGCTTGGTCGATGAGCAGTTCTTC
CASSLVTGTSLVDEQFF
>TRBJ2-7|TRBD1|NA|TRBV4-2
TGTGCCAGCAGCCAAGACATGACAGGGGGGTTCTACGAGCAGTACTTC
CASSQDMTGGFYEQYF
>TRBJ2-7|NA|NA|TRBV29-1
TGCAGCGTTGAGCCCGGGGCGGGTAGCTCCTACGAGCAGTACTTC
CSVEPGAGSSYEQYF
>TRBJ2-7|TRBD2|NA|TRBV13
TGTGCCAGCAGCTCGGGACTAGCCACCTACGAGCAGTACTTC
CASSSGLATYEQYF
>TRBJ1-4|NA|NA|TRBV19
TGTGCCAGTAGTGGAGTAGCAACTAATGAAAAACTGTTTTTT
CASSGVATNEKLFF
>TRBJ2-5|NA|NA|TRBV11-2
TGTGCCAGCAGCTTATTTCAGGGGCTAAGGGCCCAGTACTTC
CASSLFQGLRAQYF
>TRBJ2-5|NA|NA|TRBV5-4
TGTGCCAGCGAAGAACGCAATCCGGGACGGCAAGAGACCCAGTACTTC
CASEERNPGRQETQYF
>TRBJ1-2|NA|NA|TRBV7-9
TGTGCCAGCACCGAAGTTGGCTACACCTTC
CASTEVGYTF
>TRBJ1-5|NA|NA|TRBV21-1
TGTGCCAGCAGCACCCCGGCTCCAGGGCATTATAGCAATCAGCCCCAGCATTTT
CASSTPAPGHYSNQPQHF
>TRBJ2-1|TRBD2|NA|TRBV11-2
TGTGCCAGCAGCTCTCTGACTAGCGGGATAGGCAATGAGCAGTTCTTC
CASSSLTSGIGNEQFF
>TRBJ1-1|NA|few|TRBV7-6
TGTGCCAGCAGCTTACAGGGAATTGAGGCTTTCTTT
CASSLQGIEAFF
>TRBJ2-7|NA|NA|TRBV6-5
TGTGCCAGCAGTTACTCCGGGACTGCTCTCCACGAGCAGTACTTC
CASSYSGTALHEQYF
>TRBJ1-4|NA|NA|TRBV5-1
TGCGCCAGCGCCAGGGATGGGGGCGATGAAAAACTGTTTTTT
CASARDGGDEKLFF
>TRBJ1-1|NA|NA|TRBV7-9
TGTGCCAGCAGCGCCCCACCCAGGGACACTGAAGCTTTCTTT
CASSAPPRDTEAFF
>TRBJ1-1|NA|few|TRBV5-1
TGCGCCAGCAGCTTGGCCCTGGGGAACACTGAAGCTTTCTTT
CASSLALGNTEAFF
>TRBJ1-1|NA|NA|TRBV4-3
TGCGCCAGCAGCCAAGATTATCAAGCTGAAGCTTTCTTT
CASSQDYQAEAFF
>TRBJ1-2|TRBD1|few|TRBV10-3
TGTGCCATCAGGCAGACAGGGGCTGGCTACACCTTC
CAIRQTGAGYTF
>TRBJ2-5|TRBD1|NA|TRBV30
TGTGCCTTTTTGCGCAGGGGGCGCCTGGCATACCAAGAGACCCAGTACTTC
CAFLRRGRLAYQETQYF
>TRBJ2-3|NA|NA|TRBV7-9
TGTGCCAGCAGCTTAGTCGTTAGCACAGATACGCAGTATTTT
CASSLVVSTDTQYF
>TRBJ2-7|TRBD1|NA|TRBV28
TGTGCCAGCAGTCTACAGGGGGTCCACGAGCAGTACTTC
CASSLQGVHEQYF
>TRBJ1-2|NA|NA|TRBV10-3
TGTGCCATCAGTGTGGGGGAGTCGGGTGGCTACACCTTC
CAISVGESGGYTF
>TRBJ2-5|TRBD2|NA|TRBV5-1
TGCGCCAGCAGCTTGGAAACGGGACTAGCCCTACAAGAGACCCAGTACTTC
CASSLETGLALQETQYF
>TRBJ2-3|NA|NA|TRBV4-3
TGCGCCAGCAGCCAAGAAAGGGCGGCCACTAGCACAGATACGCAGTATTTT
CASSQERAATSTDTQYF
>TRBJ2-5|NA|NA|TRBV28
TGTGCCAGCAGTTTGATAGAGACCCAGTACTTC
CASSLIETQYF
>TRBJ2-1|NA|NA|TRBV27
TGTGCCAGCAGTCCACAATTTAAACGCAATGAGCAGTTCTTC
CASSPQFKRNEQFF
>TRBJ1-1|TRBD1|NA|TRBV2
TGTGCCAGCAGGCGACAGGGAATAACTGAAGCTTTCTTT
CASRRQGITEAFF
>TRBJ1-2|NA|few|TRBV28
TGTGCCAGCAGGCCGTCGAGGGGCGGTTCTGGCTACACCTTC
CASRPSRGGSGYTF
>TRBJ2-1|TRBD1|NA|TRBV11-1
TGTGCCAGCTCAGACAGGGTGAGAGACAATGAGCAGTTCTTC
CASSDRVRDNEQFF
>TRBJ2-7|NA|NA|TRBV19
TGTGCCAGTAGTATTTATTCCGGCTACGAGCAGTACTTC
CASSIYSGYEQYF
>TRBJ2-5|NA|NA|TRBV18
TGTGCCAGCTCACCAGTAGGCAACAGCCAAGAGACCCAGTACTTC
CASSPVGNSQETQYF
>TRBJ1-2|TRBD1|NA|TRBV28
TGTGCCAGCAGTTTATCTCCTGCCGACAGGGTAAGCGATGGCTACACCTTC
CASSLSPADRVSDGYTF
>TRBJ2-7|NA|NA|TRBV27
TGTGCCAGCAGTTTAACAGGGGGGGACGAGCAGTACTTC
CASSLTGGDEQYF
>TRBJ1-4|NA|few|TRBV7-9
TGTGCCAGCAGTCGCCAGGGGCCCGCCGTAGGGGTCGTTGAAAAACTGTTTTTT
CASSRQGPAVGVVEKLFF
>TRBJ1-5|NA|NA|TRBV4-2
TGTGCCAGCAGCCAAGTCTCCGGGTCCGGCAATCAGCCCCAGCATTTT
CASSQVSGSGNQPQHF
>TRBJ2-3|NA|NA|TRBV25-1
TGTGCCAGCAGTCCCCGGGTCTCCGAAAGGGGAGATACGCAGTATTTT
CASSPRVSERGDTQYF
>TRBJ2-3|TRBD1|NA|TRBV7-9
TGTGCCAGCAGCTTCGGAGAGGGGGCATTAGATACGCAGTATTTT
CASSFGEGALDTQYF
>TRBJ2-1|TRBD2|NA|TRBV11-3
TGTGCCAGCAGCCCTCCCTCAGCGGGAGGTGGCAATGAGCAGTTCTTC
CASSPPSAGGGNEQFF